A selection of T cell receptor beta chains follows, all from one sample in a study of cytomegalovirus exposure and HLA in healthy donors. TCRdb's table, derived via immunoSEQ multiplex PCR, lists solely in-frame clones and lacks some. Found here are 95,000 to 100,000 clones, about 80% of them singletons; the top ten hold 4.1%. The source material was PBMCs. The receptor set was obtained from a man aged 35-49 years in good health and CMV-seronegative. The CDR3 runs from the conserved cysteine through the conserved F or W. Clone size is shown for a subset of rows, as once, few, many or a class of expanded clone.

j_call | clone_size | v_call | cdr3_aa
TRBJ2-1 | NA | TRBV15 | CATSRTPDRVHEQFF
NA | once | TRBV5-1 | CASSPGGGTYEQYF
TRBJ2-1 | few | TRBV6-6 | CASSYSERGSEQFF
TRBJ1-1 | NA | TRBV19 | CASSIDRDRWDSEAFF
TRBJ1-5 | few | TRBV6-1 | CASTEGVNSNQPQHF
TRBJ1-5 | NA | TRBV10-3 | CAISERAQGQPQHF
TRBJ1-2 | NA | TRBV6-5 | CASSSGTGRGYTF
TRBJ2-1 | NA | TRBV6-6 | CASSYSSGYEQFF
TRBJ1-2 | few | TRBV7-9 | CSSSLGTAQHGYTF
TRBJ1-4 | NA | TRBV6-1 | CASSAEVLNEKLFF
NA | once | TRBV5-1 | CASSPRQSGESYEQYF
TRBJ1-1 | NA | TRBV18 | CASGIPGQGLNTEAFF
TRBJ2-2 | NA | TRBV6-1 | CASSPQGNGELFF
TRBJ1-6 | once | TRBV11-3 | CASSLFQGPRGNSPLHF
TRBJ1-2 | NA | TRBV29-1 | CSVGDRNLIYGYTF
TRBJ2-1 | NA | TRBV2 | CAGANQPGQGGNEQFF
TRBJ1-6 | NA | TRBV7-6 | CASGLQESSYNSPLHF
TRBJ1-3 | NA | TRBV7-6 | CASSLFAAGAGNTIYF
TRBJ1-2 | NA | TRBV28 | CASSPGDAGRANYDYTF
TRBJ1-1 | NA | TRBV19 | CASSITGNTEAFF
TRBJ2-2 | NA | TRBV25-1 | CASKPRAYGELFF
TRBJ2-3 | NA | TRBV4-3 | CASSQGAGGTDTQYF
TRBJ2-4 | NA | TRBV5-6 | CASSGDFYRDFKNIQYF
TRBJ1-1 | NA | TRBV15 | CATSSRQGSEAFF
TRBJ1-1 | NA | TRBV7-9 | CSSSLVRQGAGSTEAFF
TRBJ2-3 | NA | TRBV5-1 | CASSLGTLTDTQYF
TRBJ1-5 | NA | TRBV19 | CASSMVAQGGNQPQHF
TRBJ1-2 | NA | TRBV30 | CAWSVKGAYGYTF
TRBJ1-5 | few | TRBV6-5 | CASSYSQGSNQPQHF
TRBJ1-2 | NA | TRBV6-5 | CASRIQGTNGYTF
TRBJ2-3 | NA | TRBV13 | CASSLRSLAGGPADTQYF
TRBJ1-6 | NA | TRBV15 | CATSIGQTNSPLHF
TRBJ1-5 | NA | TRBV28 | CASSSRGGDQPQHF
TRBJ1-1 | NA | TRBV28 | CASMRVTAEAFF
TRBJ1-2 | NA | TRBV28 | CASSLTDRAYGYTF
TRBJ1-1 | NA | TRBV10-1 | CASSIGGKAEAFF
TRBJ2-3 | few | TRBV5-8 | CASSPGLATDTQYF
TRBJ2-2 | NA | TRBV2 | CASRADSTGELFF
TRBJ2-7 | NA | TRBV10-2 | CASRNWDSGYEQYF
TRBJ1-4 | NA | TRBV7-2 | CASSFGGTSGGYYEKLFF
TRBJ1-1 | NA | TRBV2 | CASSEWGQGPLRNTEAFF
TRBJ1-2 | NA | TRBV19 | CASSPDSFYYGYTF
TRBJ2-5 | NA | TRBV5-5 | CASSLQDQETQYF
TRBJ1-1 | NA | TRBV6-5 | CASSSTGLNTEAFF
TRBJ1-3 | NA | TRBV18 | CASSPGTVSGNTIYF